The entry below gives a single T cell receptor beta chain sequence along with its context. The data originate from a study of blood T cell repertoires in COVID-19. Study-level background: Sites in the United States, Italy and Spain provided acute and convalescent COVID-19 samples. PBMCs, B-cell-depleted T cells, or T cells provided the cDNA or gDNA that made up the material.

The germline V gene encodes CDR1 SGHDT and CDR2 YYEEEE. The CDR3 runs to 15 residues. The V and J ends lost 1 base and 3 bases respectively, with 13 bases between them. The authors' processing: Cell counts per sample came from amplifying reference gene primers. Sequencing was performed with immunoSEQ multiplex PCR; in TCRdb, only in-frame clones are kept and a portion is missing. The DNA was the basis for D and trimming; V, J and clone size are from that table. The table lists about 240,000 clones, around nine tenths of them singletons. The chain carries TRBV5-6 and TRBJ1-2; D might be TRBD1 (6 bases). The sequence came from a middle-aged woman who had recovered from COVID-19. What was sequenced was peripheral blood. The CDR3 is CASSLRGALDYGYTF. CDR3 DNA: TGTGCCAGCAGCTTGCGGGGGGCCCTGGACTATGGCTACACCTTC.